These T cell receptor beta chains were read from a single sample in a study of long-term antiretroviral therapy in people with HIV. The data were produced by immunoSEQ multiplex PCR, yet TCRdb's version contains in-frame clones alone and is incomplete. The repertoire consists of tens of thousands of clones, with roughly 95% occurring once and the leading ten covering around 2.7%. The source material was unsorted PBMCs, sampled 3.7 years after starting antiretroviral therapy. All receptors come from a woman between 45 and 65 years old with HIV. The CDR3 runs from the conserved cysteine through the conserved F or W. The D gene is left open where the match is weak. Clone size, where shown, is once, few, many, or a class for clones that have expanded.

TRBJ2-5,TRBV6-4,NA,NA,TGTGCCGGAGGGACGGCGCAAGAGACCCAGTACTTC,CAGGTAQETQYF
TRBJ2-2,TRBV7-2,NA,NA,TGTGCCAGCAGCTTAAACGGGGGAAAAAACACCGGGGAGCTGTTTTTT,CASSLNGGKNTGELFF
TRBJ1-6,TRBV5-4,NA,NA,TGTGCCAGCAGCGGGGGGGGAGTACGATCACCCCTCCACTTT,CASSGGGVRSPLHF
TRBJ1-2,TRBV10-3,once,NA,TGTGCCATCAGTGAGCTAGGCAGGGGTTCTGATGGCTACACCTTC,CAISELGRGSDGYTF
TRBJ2-2,TRBV2,NA,NA,TGTGCCAGCAGGACAGACCGAAACACCGGGGAGCTGTTTTTT,CASRTDRNTGELFF
TRBJ2-3,TRBV29-1,NA,TRBD2,TGCAGCGTCACAATCGCGGGGGGGGATACGCAGTATTTT,CSVTIAGGDTQYF
TRBJ1-1,TRBV4-1,NA,TRBD1,TGCGCCAGCAGCCAATTACCGGGACAGTGGAACACTGAAGCTTTCTTT,CASSQLPGQWNTEAFF
TRBJ2-7,TRBV6-1,NA,NA,TGTGCCAGCAGTGAGGCGGCAGGGTCCAGCCCGATGTCCTACGAGCAGTACTTC,CASSEAAGSSPMSYEQYF
TRBJ2-7,TRBV4-3,NA,NA,TGCGCCAGCAGCCAAGATGGGTGGGGCGGCTACGAGCAGTACTTC,CASSQDGWGGYEQYF
TRBJ2-3,TRBV6-1,NA,TRBD1,TGTGCCAGCAGTGGAACAGGGGGTAGGGATACGCAGTATTTT,CASSGTGGRDTQYF
TRBJ2-4,TRBV15,NA,TRBD1,TGTGCCACCAGCTCCGGGACAGTCAAAAACATTCAGTACTTC,CATSSGTVKNIQYF
TRBJ2-7,TRBV27,few,TRBD2,TGTGCCAGCAGTTTAGGTGGGGAGGGGTACGAGCAGTACTTC,CASSLGGEGYEQYF
TRBJ2-2,TRBV7-2,NA,NA,TGTGCCAGCAGCCCTACTTTTGGGGAGCTGTTTTTT,CASSPTFGELFF
TRBJ1-1,TRBV7-2,NA,NA,TGTGCCAGCAGCTTAAGGGGTCTGAACACTGAAGCTTTCTTT,CASSLRGLNTEAFF
TRBJ2-7,TRBV7-9,NA,NA,TGTGCCAGCAGAAAGGACAGCTACGAGCAGTACTTC,CASRKDSYEQYF
TRBJ1-5,TRBV6-5,NA,NA,TGTGCCTGTGGGAGGGAAGGCAATCAGCCCCAGCATTTT,CACGREGNQPQHF
TRBJ2-2,TRBV2,NA,NA,TGTGCCAGCAGTACGGCGGGGAACACCGGGGAGCTGTTTTTT,CASSTAGNTGELFF
TRBJ1-3,TRBV7-9,NA,NA,TGTGCCAGCAGCTCCCTAAGTCCAGTCGTAGGAAACACCATATATTTT,CASSSLSPVVGNTIYF
TRBJ2-3,TRBV2,NA,NA,TGTGCCTCTACCCGGGGGCCTAGCACAGATACGCAGTATTTT,CASTRGPSTDTQYF
TRBJ2-6,TRBV30,NA,NA,TGTGCCTGGAGTGTAAAGGTTGGGTGGTTCTCTGGGGCCAACGTCCTGACTTTC,CAWSVKVGWFSGANVLTF
TRBJ2-3,TRBV10-2,NA,NA,TGCGCCAGCAGGGTAGGGCTACTTCGGGATACGCAGTATTTT,CASRVGLLRDTQYF
TRBJ2-7,TRBV5-1,NA,TRBD1,TGCGCCAGCAGCTTGGTGGGACAGGGTACCGACGAGCAGTACTTC,CASSLVGQGTDEQYF
TRBJ1-3,TRBV30,NA,NA,TGTGCCTGGGTCAGGGGAGCTGGAAACACCATATATTTT,CAWVRGAGNTIYF
TRBJ2-5,TRBV30,once,NA,TGTGCAAGGAGGAGTTCCCCACACCAAGAGACCCAGTACTTC,CARRSSPHQETQYF
TRBJ2-1,TRBV5-6,NA,NA,TGTGCCAGCAGCTTGGATGGAGGGGGCTACTACAATGAGCAGTTCTTC,CASSLDGGGYYNEQFF
TRBJ2-3,TRBV2,NA,TRBD1,TGTGCCAGCAGTGAGACAGGGGGCCCGCGGGATACGCAGTATTTT,CASSETGGPRDTQYF
TRBJ2-3,TRBV20-1,NA,NA,TGCAGTGTCCGGATCACAGATACGCAGTATTTT,CSVRITDTQYF
TRBJ2-5,TRBV11-2,NA,TRBD2,TGTGCCAGCAGCCTAGGGATAGCGGGGGGTACGGAGACCCAGTACTTC,CASSLGIAGGTETQYF
TRBJ1-4,TRBV5-8,NA,NA,TGTGCCAGCAGCCGGCCGGGACGGGGCCTACTGAAACTGTTTTTT,CASSRPGRGLLKLFF
TRBJ1-6,TRBV5-8,NA,NA,TGTGCCAGCAGCGTAACGAGCTCCTATAATTCACCCCTCCACTTT,CASSVTSSYNSPLHF
TRBJ2-5,TRBV5-6,NA,NA,TGTGCCAGCAGCCCTTTCGGTTTGGAGACCCAGTACTTC,CASSPFGLETQYF
TRBJ2-7,TRBV10-3,NA,TRBD2,TGTGCCATCAGCTTTGGGGGGGTTTCTTACGAGCAGTACTTC,CAISFGGVSYEQYF
TRBJ1-1,TRBV11-1,NA,NA,TGTGCCAGCAGCTTAGGGTCGGCGAACACTGAAGCTTTCTTT,CASSLGSANTEAFF
TRBJ2-7,TRBV7-2,NA,NA,TGTGCCAGCAGCTTAGGGGGCCATCGCTACGAGCAGTACTTC,CASSLGGHRYEQYF
TRBJ2-4,TRBV9,NA,TRBD2,TGTGCCAGCAGCGCTTTTTTAGCGGGGGGGTCCCCCCAGTACTTC,CASSAFLAGGSPQYF
TRBJ1-1,TRBV7-3,NA,NA,TGTGCCAGCAGCTTCTCGCGCCAGGACACTGAAGCTTTCTTT,CASSFSRQDTEAFF
TRBJ1-1,TRBV6-5,NA,NA,TGTGCCAGCAGTCCGCTGGGCTTTGAAGCTTTCTTT,CASSPLGFEAFF
TRBJ2-3,TRBV6-5,NA,NA,TGTGCCAGCAGCCAGAGTATAGTCACAGATACGCAGTATTTT,CASSQSIVTDTQYF
TRBJ1-3,TRBV11-2,once,NA,TGTGCCAGCAGCTTTACCGGGAGTTCTGGAAACACCATATATTTT,CASSFTGSSGNTIYF
TRBJ1-3,TRBV19,NA,NA,TGTGCCAGTAGTATACGAGGGTTGAACGGAAACACCATATATTTT,CASSIRGLNGNTIYF
TRBJ1-1,TRBV19,NA,TRBD1,TGTGCCAGTACCCGGGGACAGGGCCCCACTGAAGCTTTCTTT,CASTRGQGPTEAFF
TRBJ1-1,TRBV6-6,NA,TRBD1,TGTGCCAGCCAACAGGGGGTGAACACTGAAGCTTTCTTT,CASQQGVNTEAFF
TRBJ2-1,TRBV29-1,NA,TRBD2,TGCAGCGCCGGACTAGCGGCGAATGTCAATGAGCAGTTCTTC,CSAGLAANVNEQFF
TRBJ2-1,TRBV27,NA,TRBD1,TGTGCCAGCAGTCTGGGGCCGGGACAGGATTTATACAATGAGCAGTTCTTC,CASSLGPGQDLYNEQFF
TRBJ2-5,TRBV7-9,NA,NA,TGTGCCAGCAGCTTGGAGGGGGCCTACCGGGAGACCCAGTACTTC,CASSLEGAYRETQYF
TRBJ2-7,TRBV19,NA,TRBD1,TGTGCCAGTAGTGGATGGGGCGGACAGGGGGCCGTGCAGTACTTC,CASSGWGGQGAVQYF
TRBJ2-5,TRBV25-1,NA,NA,TGTGCCAGCAGTGAATTTAGGAGCCCAGAGACCCAGTACTTC,CASSEFRSPETQYF
TRBJ2-7,TRBV7-9,NA,NA,TGTGCCAGCAGTTCTTCTGGGCCGTCCTACGAGCAGTACTTC,CASSSSGPSYEQYF
TRBJ2-5,TRBV29-1,NA,NA,TGCAGCGTAAGGACTGAAGAGACCCAGTACTTC,CSVRTEETQYF
TRBJ2-7,TRBV7-6,NA,NA,TGTGCCAGCAGCCCCCGGGACACCTCCTACGAGCAGTACTTC,CASSPRDTSYEQYF
TRBJ1-1,TRBV2,NA,NA,TGTGCCAGCAGTGGTACGGGGGGAACTGAAGCTTTCTTT,CASSGTGGTEAFF
TRBJ1-1,TRBV19,NA,TRBD1,TGTGCCAGTAGTTTCCAGGGGGACACTGAAGCTTTCTTT,CASSFQGDTEAFF
TRBJ2-5,TRBV29-1,NA,TRBD2,TGCAGCGTTGTAGAGGTGGGGAGGGGGACCCAGTACTTC,CSVVEVGRGTQYF
TRBJ1-4,TRBV11-2,NA,NA,TGTGCCAGCAGCTTAGAGGTGGGGTTAGGCGAAAAACTGTTTTTT,CASSLEVGLGEKLFF
TRBJ2-5,TRBV4-2,NA,NA,TGTGCCAGCAGCCCCGCACTAGGGGCCCAAGAGACCCAGTACTTC,CASSPALGAQETQYF